This entry features one TCR beta chain sequence. Its antigen is not known. Sorted-subset replicate PCR reactions contained approximately 190 ng DNA, corresponding to tens of thousands of T cell genomes. Per the authors' pipeline: ImmunoSEQ output held junction-only sequences without quality scores, so filtering differed. Assay used: immunoSEQ multiplex PCR; TCRdb lists only in-frame clones, some missing. V and J calls and clone size are as listed in that table; D and trimming were resolved from the DNA. Of about 2,500,000 clones listed, over 85% were seen once; the top ten hold around 0.14%. From germline, CDR1 is KGHSY and CDR2 FQNENV. V lost 2 bases, J lost 0 bases, and 4 bases stayed unmatched. The CDR3 consists of 16 residues. This sample is part of a study of shared clonotypes between healthy human individuals. Study context: There were three CD4 naive, three CD4 memory, two CD8 naive and one CD8 memory plates per donor.

Study-level points and caveats: In four donors, about 5% of naive CD4 clonotypes appeared in common.

Material: naive CD4+ T cells sorted from blood. Subset reported: CD45RA+ positively selected. This chain links TRBV16 with TRBJ1-2; 9 bases map to TRBD1. The clonotype comes from a young man in good health. CDR3 nucleotide sequence: TGTGCCAGCAGCCAAGCGGGACAGGGCGCTAACTATGGCTACACCTTC. This codes for CASSQAGQGANYGYTF.